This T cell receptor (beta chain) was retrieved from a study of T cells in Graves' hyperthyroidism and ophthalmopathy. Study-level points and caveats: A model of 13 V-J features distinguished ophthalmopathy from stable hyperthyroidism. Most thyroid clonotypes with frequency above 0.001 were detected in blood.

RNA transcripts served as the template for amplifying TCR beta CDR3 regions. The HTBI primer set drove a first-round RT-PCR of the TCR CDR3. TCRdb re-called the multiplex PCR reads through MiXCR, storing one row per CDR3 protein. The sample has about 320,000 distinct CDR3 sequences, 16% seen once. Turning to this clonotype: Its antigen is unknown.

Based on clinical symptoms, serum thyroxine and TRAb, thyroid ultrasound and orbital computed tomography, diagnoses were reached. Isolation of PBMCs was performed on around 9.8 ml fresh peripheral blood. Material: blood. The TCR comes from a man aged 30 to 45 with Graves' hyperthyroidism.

CDR3 DNA: TGTGCCAGCAAGGATCGGGGGTTAAAAGGAAAACTGTTTTTT. This encodes CASKDRGLKGKLFF. V and J are TRBV19 and TRBJ1-4, with a tentative D call TRBD1 (5 bases). This CDR3 has 14 residues. Per germline, CDR1 LNHDA and CDR2 SQIVND (reference sequence). Between the trimmed V and J ends, which lost 9 bases and 10 bases, there was a span of 21 bases.